This TCR beta chain was captured in a study of shared clonotypes between healthy human individuals. V gave up 5 bases and J gave up 7 bases, with 20 bases separating them. The germline V gene encodes CDR1 MNHEY and CDR2 SMNVEV (reference sequence). This CDR3 has 16 amino acids. It was CD45RO-negative cells, positively selected for CCR7, that made up naive CD8 cells, with terminally differentiated effector memory CD45RA+ cells excluded. Measured with immunoSEQ multiplex PCR; TCRdb has only the in-frame clones, and not every one. This sample yields around 650,000 clones, of which roughly 96% are seen a single time; about 0.12% belongs to the top ten.

The TCR originated in a woman in her twenties or thirties in good health. The specimen was naive CD8+ T cells sorted from blood. The V and J genes are TRBV27 and TRBJ2-2; D is uncertain. The CDR3 is CASSGSMTLGIGELFF. The DNA for the CDR3 is TGTGCCAGCAGTGGGTCGATGACCCTTGGAATCGGGGAGCTGTTTTTT.